The next 25 T cell receptor beta chains were all read from a single sample in a study of metastatic and nonmetastatic thyroid tumors. Thyroid surgery had not been preceded by any treatment in any patient. TCRdb reanalyzed the PCR reads with MiXCR. This sample has 20,000 to 25,000 clones; around 21% occur once, and the top ten carry around a quarter. The sample comprised blood. Source of these receptors: a female donor with papillary thyroid cancer or a benign thyroid nodule (not recorded which). Some clones in this sample may be carry-over from other donors' samples.

This clone was recorded many times. V and J are TRBV6-1 and TRBJ2-3; D is unresolved. The germline V and J ends were trimmed by 5 bases and 1 base, with 16 bases remaining between them. Germline CDR1 reads MNHNS; CDR2 reads SASEGT. CDR3 length: 16 residues. This chain's CDR3 is CASSPEVTGGTDTQYF. In DNA form, the CDR3 reads TGTGCCAGCAGTCCGGAAGTTACCGGCGGCACAGATACGCAGTATTTT.

The chain links TRBV27 to TRBJ2-5; 12 nucleotides agree with TRBD2. Germline trimming cut 2 bases from V and 0 bases from J; bases unmatched to any gene: 13. This CDR3 region has 20 residues. CDR1 is MNHEY, CDR2 SMNVEV, per germline (reference sequence). The DNA for the CDR3 is TGTGCCAGCAGTTTAGGACTAGCGGGGCTCGGGGGCCGTGACCAAGAGACCCAGTACTTC. It codes for CASSLGLAGLGGRDQETQYF.

This clone was counted many times. V and J are TRBV2 and TRBJ1-2, with TRBD1 matching over 10 bases. The CDR3 extends over 16 amino acids. V lost 5 bases and J lost 7; bases outside the gene matches: 13. In germline, CDR1 is SNHLY, CDR2 FYNNEI. The CDR3 DNA reads TGTGCCAGCAGTCAGTTATGGGACAGGGGAATTGTTGGCTACACCTTC. Residues: CASSQLWDRGIVGYTF.

This clone was counted at least ten times. CDR3 residues: CASSQVKGTDSNQPQHF. DNA for the CDR3: TGCGCCAGCAGCCAAGTAAAAGGGACGGATAGCAATCAGCCCCAGCATTTT. The rearrangement uses TRBV4-3 and TRBJ1-5; D might be TRBD1 (5 bases). CDR3 length: 17 amino acids. Germline CDR1 LGHNA, CDR2 YSLEER. V lost 1 base, J lost 0 bases, and 13 bases lay in between.

This clone appeared many times. The chain uses TRBV29-1 and TRBJ1-1, with TRBD1 as a possible D gene (6 bases). With 7 bases removed from V and 2 bases from J, the gap between germline ends came to 14 bases. This CDR3 has 13 amino acids. Germline V lookup: CDR1 SQVTM, CDR2 ANQGSEA. CDR3 bases: TGCAGCGGTACGGGACAACTTAACACTGAAGCTTTCTTT. Protein sequence: CSGTGQLNTEAFF.

The sample holds many counts of this clone. This sequence joins TRBV5-1 and TRBJ1-1, with D hard to call. This CDR3 is 13 amino acids long. The V and J ends lost 0 bases and 6 bases respectively, with 9 bases between them. Germline lookup yields CDR1 SGHRS and CDR2 YFSETQ. DNA for the CDR3: TGCGCCAGCAGCTTGGAGGTCGGGGCTGAAGCTTTCTTT. It translates to CASSLEVGAEAFF.

The chain uses TRBV6-4 and TRBJ1-6; D gene uncertain. Trimming removed 3 bases from V and 9 bases from J, with 12 bases in between. This CDR3 comprises 14 residues. Germline V gene data show CDR1 as MRHNA and CDR2 as SNTAGT. CDR3 sequence reads: CASSDYSPTSPLHF. The CDR3 DNA follows: TGTGCCAGCAGTGATTACAGCCCTACTTCACCCCTCCACTTT.

This clone came up many times. The chain is built from TRBV30 and TRBJ1-4; D might be TRBD1 (5 bases). The germline CDR1 and CDR2 sequences are GTSNPN and SVGIG (reference sequence). The ends were cut back, 3 bases at V and 10 bases at J, with 15 bases in the middle. The CDR3 runs 13 residues. As DNA, the CDR3 is TGTGCCTGGAGGGGACTGTTCCGCAGAAAACTGTTTTTT. This gives the protein CAWRGLFRRKLFF.

Regarding this clone: The junction differs from germline at one of its ends, possibly a read error. As DNA, the CDR3 is TGCAGTGCTCGGGTTCCCGGACTAGAAGATCCGTTATTC. Its protein is CSARVPGLEDPLF. The chain uses TRBV20-1 and TRBJ2-1; TRBD2 aligns across 7 bases. The length of the CDR3 is 13 residues. Per germline, CDR1 DFQATT and CDR2 SNEGSKA (reference sequence).

The chain recombines TRBV28 with TRBJ2-7; 7 positions agree with TRBD1. V trimming: 6 bases; J trimming: 6 bases; junction bases outside the gene matches: 14. Per germline, CDR1 MDHEN and CDR2 SYDVKM. The CDR3 is made up of 15 amino acids. The chain's CDR3 is CASSLTSTGVSEQYF. CDR3 DNA sequence: TGTGCCAGCAGCTTAACCTCCACAGGGGTCTCCGAGCAGTACTTC.

This clone was seen at least ten times. This rearrangement joins TRBV7-9 to TRBJ1-1; TRBD1 is a possible D gene (5 bases). Trimming left V 1 base short and J 3 bases short, with 9 bases between. This CDR3 has 14 residues. Germline lookup yields CDR1 SEHNR and CDR2 FQNEAQ (reference sequence). The CDR3 coding sequence is TGTGCCAGCAGCTTAGTTCGGGGGGACACTGAAGCTTTCTTT. Translating it yields CASSLVRGDTEAFF.

This clone has a count of ten or more. The same CDR3 is also encoded by other DNA sequences in this sample. The chain employs TRBV7-6 and TRBJ2-3, with D uncertain. This CDR3 has 13 residues. Germline V CDR1 and CDR2: SGHVS, FNYEAQ. Trimming took off 1 base at V and 5 bases at J, with 7 bases between the two ends. The CDR3 sequence: CASSLVSGDTQYF. The CDR3 bases are TGTGCCAGCAGCTTAGTATCGGGAGATACGCAGTATTTT.

This clone was found many times. The gene calls are TRBV2 and TRBJ2-2, with a possible D match to TRBD2 (6 bases). The CDR3 loop spans 14 amino acids. V shed 6 bases and J shed 6 bases, with 14 bases lying between them. CDR1 and CDR2 (germline): SNHLY, FYNNEI. The CDR3, as DNA: TGTGCCAGCAGCGAACTGGGGGGATCCGGGGAGCTGTTTTTT. Its translation: CASSELGGSGELFF.

This clone was seen at least ten times. This chain uses TRBV6-2 or TRBV6-3 with TRBJ2-3; D is possibly TRBD2 (5 bases). Germline CDR1 MNHEY, CDR2 SVGEGT. The CDR3 covers 15 residues. Between the trimmed V and J ends, which lost 2 bases and 7 bases, there was a span of 16 bases. CDR3 in DNA: TGTGCCAGCAGTTACCCGCCGGACTCTCCCCATACGCAGTATTTT. Protein product: CASSYPPDSPHTQYF.

This clone has a count of ten or more. The CDR3 region is CSVRGDGYTF. CDR3 nucleotide sequence: TGCAGCGTCCGGGGCGATGGCTACACCTTC. The V call is TRBV29-1, the J call TRBJ1-2; TRBD1 might be the D (5 bases). The ends were cut back, 6 bases at V and 6 bases at J, with 8 bases in the middle. The CDR3 contains 10 residues. In germline, CDR1 is SQVTM, CDR2 ANQGSEA.

In this sample, this clone turned up many times. V and J are TRBV12-3 or TRBV12-4 and TRBJ1-5; D is unresolved. CDR3 length equals 13 residues. Trimming removed 7 bases from V and 0 bases from J, with 7 bases in between. For the CDR3, the DNA is TGTGCCAGCACTCCCCATAGCAATCAGCCCCAGCATTTT. This encodes CASTPHSNQPQHF.

This clone has at least ten counts. The gene calls are TRBV2 and TRBJ1-5; the D is unclear. Germline V gives CDR1 SNHLY, CDR2 FYNNEI. Between the trimmed V and J ends, which lost 1 base and 0 bases, there was a span of 7 bases. The CDR3 extends over 15 amino acids. The CDR3 DNA is TGTGCCAGCAGTGAAGAAACATATAGCAATCAGCCCCAGCATTTT. Protein product: CASSEETYSNQPQHF. The full variable domain, in which reference TRBV2 and TRBJ1-5 provide the parts outside the CDR3, is EPEVTQTPSHQVTQMGQEVILRCVPISNHLYFYWYRQILGQKVEFLVSFYNNEISEKSEIFDDQFSVERPDGSNFTLKIRSTKLEDSAMYFCASSEETYSNQPQHFGDGTRLSIL.

A few counts support this clone. It may be a read error: a sequence one base away is much more abundant. The chain uses TRBV29-1 and TRBJ2-3; 8 nucleotides agree with TRBD2. This CDR3 comprises 16 residues. Germline CDR1 reads SQVTM; CDR2 reads ANQGSEA. The CDR3 DNA is TGCAGCGTTGAAGATCATACTAGCGGTGGCACACATACGCAGTATTTT. Translating gives CSVEDHTSGGTHTQYF.

J is TRBJ2-3 and V is TRBV20-1, with 7 bases identical to TRBD2. V lost 1 base to trimming and J lost 0 bases; unmatched junction nucleotides: 10. This CDR3 contains 17 residues. Germline CDR1 and CDR2: DFQATT and SNEGSKA (reference sequence). In nucleotides, the CDR3 is TGCAGTGCTAGAGGGTGGGGGGGTTGTATGAGCACAGATACGCAGTATTTT. Protein product: CSARGWGGCMSTDTQYF.

This clone was found many times. The V and J genes are TRBV5-1 and TRBJ2-1; 10 bases align to TRBD1. With V trimmed by 4 bases and J by 9 bases, 4 bases remained unmatched. This CDR3 has 13 residues. Germline loops: CDR1 SGHRS, CDR2 YFSETQ. In DNA form, the CDR3 reads TGCGCCAGCAGCCCGACAGGGGGCGCTGAGCAGTTCTTC. Its protein is CASSPTGGAEQFF.

There are many counts of this clone. The chain combines TRBV7-9 with TRBJ1-2; no clear D. Deletions cut 1 base from V and 4 bases from J, with 7 bases between. Germline-derived CDR1 and CDR2 are SEHNR and FQNEAQ (reference sequence). The length of the CDR3 is 13 residues. The CDR3 sequence: CASSLDSRYGYTF. In nucleotides, the CDR3 is TGTGCCAGCAGCTTAGACAGTCGCTATGGCTACACCTTC.

This clone was seen a few times. The conserved phenylalanine or tryptophan normally closing the CDR3 is absent here, so this likely arose from a read error. The V and J genes are TRBV6-1 and TRBJ2-3; D not resolved. The CDR3 loop spans 13 amino acids. Trimming pared 5 bases from V and 3 bases from J, leaving 9 bases between. The germline gives CDR1 MNHNS, CDR2 SASEGT. CDR3 nucleotide sequence: TGTGCCAGCAGTCCGTACCTTACAGATACGCAGTATCTT. This translates into CASSPYLTDTQYL.

J is TRBJ2-5 and V is TRBV10-2; no clear D gene. The V gene lost 3 bases and the J gene lost 1 base, with 12 bases spanning the gap. CDR1 and CDR2 (germline): WSHSY, SAAADI. This CDR3 region has 15 residues. CDR3 coding DNA: TGCGCCAGCAGTGATGTCCTCCCCATCCAAGAGACCCAGTACTTC. Encoded protein: CASSDVLPIQETQYF.

This clone showed up just a few times. The rearrangement joins TRBV5-4 to TRBJ2-5, with D uncertain. The CDR3 spans 13 residues. Germline V CDR1 and CDR2: SGHNT, YYREEE (reference sequence). V lost 0 bases and J lost 1, with 4 bases in between. In DNA, the CDR3 is TGTGCCAGCAGCTTGGACAGCCAAGAGACCCAGTACTTC. Amino acids: CASSLDSQETQYF. The entire variable domain, with the rest obtained from reference TRBV5-4 and TRBJ2-5, is as follows: ETGVTQSPTHLIKTRGQQVTLRCSSQSGHNTVSWYQQALGQGPQFIFQYYREEENGRGNFPPRFSGLQFPNYSSELNVNALELDDSALYLCASSLDSQETQYFGPGTRLLVL.

There are many counts of this clone. This chain uses TRBV10-3 with TRBJ2-2; TRBD2 is a possible D gene (6 bases). V dropped 6 bases and J dropped 5 bases, with 16 bases sitting between them. Germline lookup yields CDR1 ENHRY and CDR2 SYGVKD. CDR3 length: 15 amino acids. The CDR3 region has the DNA TGTGCCATCAGGCTCGGGACTCTGAAAACCGGGGAGCTGTTTTTT. It translates to CAIRLGTLKTGELFF.